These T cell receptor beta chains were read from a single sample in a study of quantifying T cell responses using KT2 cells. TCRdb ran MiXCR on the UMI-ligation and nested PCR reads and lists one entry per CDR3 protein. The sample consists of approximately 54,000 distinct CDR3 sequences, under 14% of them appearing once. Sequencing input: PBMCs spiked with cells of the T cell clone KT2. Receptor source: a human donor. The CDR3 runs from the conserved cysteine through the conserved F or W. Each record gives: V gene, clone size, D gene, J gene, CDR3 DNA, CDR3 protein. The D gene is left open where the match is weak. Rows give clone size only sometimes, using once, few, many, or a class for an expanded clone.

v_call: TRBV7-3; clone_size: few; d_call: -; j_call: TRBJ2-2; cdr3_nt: TGTGCCAGCAGCTTAACGAACGCGGCCCCTGGGGAGCTGTTTTTT; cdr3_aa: CASSLTNAAPGELFF
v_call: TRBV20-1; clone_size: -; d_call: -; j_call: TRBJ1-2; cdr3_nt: TGCAGTGCCCCAGGGAGTAACCACAACTATGGCTACACCTTC; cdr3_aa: CSAPGSNHNYGYTF
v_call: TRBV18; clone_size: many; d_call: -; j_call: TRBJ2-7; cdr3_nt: TGTGCCAGCTCACCACAGGGGGGCCCCTACGAGCAGTACTTC; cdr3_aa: CASSPQGGPYEQYF
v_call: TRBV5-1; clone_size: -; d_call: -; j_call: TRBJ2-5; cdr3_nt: TGCGCCAGCAGCTTGATTCCCCGATCCCAAGAGACCCAGTACTTC; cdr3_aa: CASSLIPRSQETQYF
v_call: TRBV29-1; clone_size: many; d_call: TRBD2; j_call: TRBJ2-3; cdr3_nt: TGCAGCGTTGTCGGGGGGGCCACAGATACGCAGTATTTT; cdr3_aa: CSVVGGATDTQYF
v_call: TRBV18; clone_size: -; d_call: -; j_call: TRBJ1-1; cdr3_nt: TGTGCCAGCTCACCACCGGGCAGGAACACTGAAGCTTTCTTT; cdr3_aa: CASSPPGRNTEAFF
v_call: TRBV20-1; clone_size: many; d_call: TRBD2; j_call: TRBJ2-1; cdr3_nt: TGCAGTGCTCGCACTAGCGGGGCGTACAATGAGCAGTTCTTC; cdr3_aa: CSARTSGAYNEQFF
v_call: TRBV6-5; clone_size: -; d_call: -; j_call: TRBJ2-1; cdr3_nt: TGTGCCAGCAGTCTCGACAGGCAGATCAATGAGCAGTTCTTC; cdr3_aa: CASSLDRQINEQFF
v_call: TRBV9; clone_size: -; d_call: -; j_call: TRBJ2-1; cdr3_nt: TGTGCCAGCAGCGTCCCCCGGGACGGGCAAATTAGCTCCTACAATGAGCAGTTCTTC; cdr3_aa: CASSVPRDGQISSYNEQFF
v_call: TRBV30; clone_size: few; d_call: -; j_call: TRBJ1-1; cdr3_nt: TGTGCCTGGAGTGCTGGCAGGGAGACTGAAGCTTTCTTT; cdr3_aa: CAWSAGRETEAFF
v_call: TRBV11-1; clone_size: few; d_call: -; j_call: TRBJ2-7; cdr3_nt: TGTGCCAGCAGCTTCTCCGCCGTTTTCTCCTACGAGCAGTACTTC; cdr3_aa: CASSFSAVFSYEQYF
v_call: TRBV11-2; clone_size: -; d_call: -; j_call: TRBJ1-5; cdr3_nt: TGTGCCAGCAGCCCCAATCATTATCAGCCCCAGCATTTT; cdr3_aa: CASSPNHYQPQHF
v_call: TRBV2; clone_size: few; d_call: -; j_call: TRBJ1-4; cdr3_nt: TGTGCCAGCAGTGAAGAAAGAAGGGAGTTTGAAAAACTGTTTTTT; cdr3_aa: CASSEERREFEKLFF
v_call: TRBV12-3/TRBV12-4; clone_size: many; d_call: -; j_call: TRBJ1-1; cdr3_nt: TGTGCCAGCAGTTTAGTGGGGGACACTGAAGCTTTCTTT; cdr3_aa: CASSLVGDTEAFF
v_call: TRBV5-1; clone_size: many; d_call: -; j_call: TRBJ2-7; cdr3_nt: TGCGCCAGCAGCCTTGGGGGCGTCGAGGACGAGCAGTACTTC; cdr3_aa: CASSLGGVEDEQYF
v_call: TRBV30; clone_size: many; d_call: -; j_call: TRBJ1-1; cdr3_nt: TGTGCCACACTTAACGCGGGGAACACTGAAGCTTTCTTT; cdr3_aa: CATLNAGNTEAFF
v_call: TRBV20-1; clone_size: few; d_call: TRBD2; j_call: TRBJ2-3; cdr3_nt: TGCAGTGCTAGAGATCGCTTTGGTCCAGCGGGAGTCACAGATACGCAGTATTTT; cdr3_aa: CSARDRFGPAGVTDTQYF
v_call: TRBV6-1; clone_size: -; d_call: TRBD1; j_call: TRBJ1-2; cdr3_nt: TGTGCCAGCGTCCGGGACAGGGAAATCGTGGGGAATGGCTACACCTTC; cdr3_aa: CASVRDREIVGNGYTF
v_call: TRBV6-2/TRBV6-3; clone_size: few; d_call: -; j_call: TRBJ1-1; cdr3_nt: TGTGCCAGCAGTTATACGACGGGAGGGGTCCGGGGCACTGAAGCTTTCTTT; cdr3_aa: CASSYTTGGVRGTEAFF
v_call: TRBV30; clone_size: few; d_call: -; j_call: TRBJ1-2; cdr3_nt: TGTGCCTGGAGCGAAATGCAGGGAAGCTACACCTTC; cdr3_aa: CAWSEMQGSYTF
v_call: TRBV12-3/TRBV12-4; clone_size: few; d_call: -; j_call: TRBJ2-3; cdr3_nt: TGTGCCAGCTCGACCGAACCCGGTTTTTGGACAGATACGCAGTATTTT; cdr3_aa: CASSTEPGFWTDTQYF
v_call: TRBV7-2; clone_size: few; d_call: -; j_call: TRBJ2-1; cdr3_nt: TGTGCCAGCAGCTTAGTTCGGGGGGCGCTGTACAATGAGCAGTTCTTC; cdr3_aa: CASSLVRGALYNEQFF
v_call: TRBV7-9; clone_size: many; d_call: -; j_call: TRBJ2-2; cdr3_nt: TGTGCCAGCAGCTCCGGACTGGACACCACCGGGGAGCTGTTTTTT; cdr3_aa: CASSSGLDTTGELFF
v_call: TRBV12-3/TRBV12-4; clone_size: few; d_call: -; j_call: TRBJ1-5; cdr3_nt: TGTGCCAGCATCGTCCCCCACGACACGGACACTAGGCGGTTTCAGCCCCAGCATTTT; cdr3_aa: CASIVPHDTDTRRFQPQHF
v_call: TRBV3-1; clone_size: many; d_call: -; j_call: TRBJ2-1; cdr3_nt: TGTGCCAGCAGCCAAGCGATCGGGGGGACAAACAATGAGCAGTTCTTC; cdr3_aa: CASSQAIGGTNNEQFF